The 15 T cell receptor beta chains given below trace back to one sample, sequenced in a study of blood T cell repertoires in COVID-19. TCRdb's table, derived via immunoSEQ multiplex PCR, lists solely in-frame clones and lacks some. The table includes some 150,000 clones, under 90% detected once. The sample comprised peripheral blood. Receptors originate from an older woman with active or convalescent COVID-19.

This clone has only one observation. The chain carries TRBV11-3 and TRBJ1-6; D unresolved. The V end was cut by 4 bases, the J end by 7 bases, with 8 bases between. Germline CDR1 reads SGHNT; CDR2 reads YENEEA. The CDR3 has 13 amino acids. DNA of the CDR3: TGTGCCAGCAGCTCCAGGAACAATTCACCCCTCCACTTT. As protein: CASSSRNNSPLHF.

V is TRBV12-3 or TRBV12-4 and J is TRBJ1-3; no firm D call. Trimming shortened V by 5 bases and J by 0 bases, and 5 bases separated the two germline ends. The CDR3 consists of 13 residues. As DNA, the CDR3 is TGTGCCAGCAGTCCCGGCTCTGGAAACACCATATATTTT. This encodes CASSPGSGNTIYF.

This chain connects TRBV6-5 to TRBJ2-5; TRBD1 aligns across 7 bases. This CDR3 has 13 amino acids. CDR1 MNHEY and CDR2 SVGAGI come from the germline V gene. V lost 4 bases, J lost 5 bases, and 4 bases stayed unmatched. This CDR3 reads CASSFDRAETQYF. The CDR3 bases are TGTGCCAGCAGTTTCGACAGGGCCGAGACCCAGTACTTC.

The genes are TRBV7-2 and TRBJ1-2; 7 positions agree with TRBD1. This CDR3 spans 15 amino acids. Germline V lookup: CDR1 SGHTA, CDR2 FQGNSA. With 2 bases clipped from V and 5 bases from J, the junction kept 8 bases outside the gene matches. The CDR3 protein is CASSLRTGFRYGYTF. The CDR3 DNA sequence: TGTGCCAGCAGCTTACGGACAGGCTTTAGGTATGGCTACACCTTC.

The chain has TRBV12-3 or TRBV12-4 and TRBJ1-4; D is perhaps TRBD1 (5 bases). Trimming took 6 bases from V and 7 from J, leaving 12 bases between them. The CDR3 consists of 13 residues. CDR3 sequence reads: CASSTGTAEKLFF. For the CDR3, the DNA is TGTGCCAGCAGCACCGGGACTGCTGAAAAACTGTTTTTT.

The chain carries TRBV11-3 and TRBJ2-3; TRBD2 aligns across 7 bases. CDR1 and CDR2 (germline): SGHNT, YENEEA. The CDR3 is 13 amino acids. The V segment lost 5 bases and the J segment 9 bases; nucleotides outside the gene matches: 8. CDR3 region: CASSISWGGTQYF. In DNA form, the CDR3 reads TGTGCCAGCAGCATATCGTGGGGAGGGACGCAGTATTTT.

This chain joins TRBV18 and TRBJ1-1; D not resolved. This CDR3 is 14 amino acids long. V dropped 4 bases and J dropped 6 bases, with 15 bases sitting between them. CDR1 KGHSH and CDR2 LQKENI come from the germline V gene. This chain's CDR3 is CASSQAAERPEAFF. The DNA for the CDR3 is TGTGCCAGCTCACAGGCGGCGGAGCGACCTGAAGCTTTCTTT.

This rearrangement joins TRBV6-5 to TRBJ1-2, with D uncertain. The CDR3 consists of 12 residues. Germline V gives CDR1 MNHEY, CDR2 SVGAGI. The V end lost 7 bases, the J end lost 4 bases, and 10 bases lay between the germline ends. The CDR3 DNA follows: TGTGCCAGCAACCCCGGGATCTATGGCTACACCTTC. It translates to CASNPGIYGYTF.

This chain uses TRBV18 with TRBJ2-7; maybe TRBD2 (6 bases). CDR1 KGHSH and CDR2 LQKENI come from the germline V gene. The CDR3 contains 12 residues. V lost 2 bases to trimming and J lost 5 bases, with 7 bases between them. CDR3 amino acids: CASSPGGNEQYV. The CDR3 nucleotides read TGTGCCAGCTCACCAGGAGGGAACGAGCAGTACGTC.

The genes are TRBV27 and TRBJ2-5; D is possibly TRBD2 (5 bases). In germline, CDR1 is MNHEY, CDR2 SMNVEV (reference sequence). This CDR3 spans 13 amino acids. V lost 8 bases to trimming and J lost 2 bases, with 12 bases between them. CDR3 nucleotide sequence: TGTGCCAGCCGGCGGGCAGTACAAGAGACCCAGTACTTC. Its protein is CASRRAVQETQYF.

V is TRBV2 and J is TRBJ2-5; 11 nucleotides agree with TRBD2. V was clipped by 5 bases and J by 5 bases; unmatched bases: 4. This CDR3 contains 14 residues. The germline V gene encodes CDR1 SNHLY and CDR2 FYNNEI. As DNA, the CDR3 is TGTGCCAGCAGTTATAGCGGGAGGGAGGAGACCCAGTACTTC. Translation: CASSYSGREETQYF.

The chain couples TRBV9 to TRBJ2-3, with 7 bases identical to TRBD2. Germline V gene sequence: CDR1 SGDLS, CDR2 YYNGEE. This CDR3 region has 16 residues. V lost 4 bases, J lost 1 base, and 9 bases stayed unmatched. CDR3 amino acids: CASSPRTSQGTDTQYF. CDR3 DNA sequence: TGTGCCAGCAGCCCCCGGACTAGTCAGGGCACAGATACGCAGTATTTT.

This rearrangement joins TRBV3-1 (or the pseudogene TRBV3-2) to TRBJ2-7, with D perhaps matching TRBD2 (5 bases). Germline loops: CDR1 LGHDT, CDR2 YNNKEL (reference sequence). There are 14 residues in the CDR3. V was cut by 1 base and J by 6 bases, with 13 bases left in between. CDR3 amino acids: CASSQGGYGAEQYV. In DNA, the CDR3 is TGTGCCAGCAGCCAAGGAGGGTATGGAGCCGAGCAGTACGTC.

The rearrangement uses TRBV24-1 and TRBJ2-1; TRBD2 matches 13 bases. Looked up from germline, CDR1 is KGHDR and CDR2 is SFDVKD. This CDR3 has 15 residues. V shed 3 bases, J shed 8 bases, and the junction held 3 bases outside the gene matches. CDR3 sequence reads: CATSDTSGRADEQFF. The CDR3 bases are TGTGCCACCAGTGATACTAGCGGGAGGGCCGATGAGCAGTTCTTC.

The J gene is TRBJ1-5, the V gene TRBV6-6; D is unclear. From germline, CDR1 is MNHNY and CDR2 SVGAGI (reference sequence). Trimming shortened V by 4 bases and J by 0 bases, and 10 bases separated the two germline ends. The CDR3 is 15 amino acids. The CDR3 sequence is CASSSGFYSNQPQHF. The CDR3 bases are TGTGCCAGCAGTTCAGGATTCTATAGCAATCAGCCCCAGCATTTT.